This entry lists 8 T cell receptor beta chains sequenced from one sample in a study of shared clonotypes between healthy human individuals. Naive CD8 cells comprised CD45RO-negative, CCR7-positively selected cells, excluding terminally differentiated effector memory CD45RA+ cells. Data came from immunoSEQ multiplex PCR; TCRdb stores just in-frame clones and leaves some out. Here the sample spans about 750,000 clones, 80% to 95% being singletons. Sequencing was performed on naive CD8+ T cells sorted from blood. The receptors stem from a young man in good health.

This sequence joins TRBV6-5 and TRBJ2-7, with D uncertain. Germline V gene sequence: CDR1 MNHEY, CDR2 SVGAGI. The length of the CDR3 is 14 residues. The V end was cut by 5 bases, the J end by 5 bases, with 16 bases between. CDR3 residues: CASSGPLMGNEQYF. In DNA form, the CDR3 reads TGTGCCAGCAGTGGACCGCTCATGGGGAACGAGCAGTACTTC.

This chain connects TRBV4-2 to TRBJ2-1, with 13 bases that match TRBD2. The CDR3 length is 20 residues. V lost 8 bases to trimming and J lost 2 bases; unmatched junction nucleotides: 18. Germline V lookup: CDR1 LGHNA, CDR2 YNFKEQ. In nucleotides, the CDR3 is TGTGCCAGCTGTACGTTCGACGGACTAGCGGGAGTGTGGGCCTACAATGAGCAGTTCTTC. Protein: CASCTFDGLAGVWAYNEQFF.

A remark on this clone: Other DNA sequences of this sample code for an identical CDR3. The chain has TRBV27 and TRBJ2-3; TRBD1 might be the D (5 bases). The germline CDR1 and CDR2 sequences are MNHEY and SMNVEV (reference sequence). The CDR3 has 12 residues. The V gene lost 3 bases and the J gene lost 5 bases, with 6 bases spanning the gap. The CDR3 spells CASSLQGDTQYF. Written as DNA, the CDR3 is TGTGCCAGCAGTTTGCAGGGAGATACGCAGTATTTT.

The genes are TRBV27 and TRBJ2-7, with 8 bases identical to TRBD1. The CDR3 spans 12 residues. CDR1 and CDR2 (germline): MNHEY, SMNVEV (reference sequence). The V gene end was trimmed by 5 bases and the J gene end by 4 bases; junction bases not matched to a gene: 1. This chain's CDR3 is CASSGTGYEQYF. The CDR3 bases are TGTGCCAGCAGTGGGACAGGTTACGAGCAGTACTTC.

The V gene is TRBV7-9, the J gene TRBJ2-5; D gene uncertain. Trimming cost V 0 bases and J 4 bases, with 9 bases left between them. This CDR3 spans 14 amino acids. Germline V lookup: CDR1 SEHNR, CDR2 FQNEAQ (reference sequence). This chain's CDR3 is CASSLAKKGETQYF. CDR3 DNA: TGTGCCAGCAGCTTAGCGAAGAAGGGAGAGACCCAGTACTTC.

This clone was found once. The chain uses TRBV30 and TRBJ2-3; 11 bases are shared with TRBD2. The CDR3 consists of 13 residues. V gave up 8 bases and J gave up 2 bases; unmatched junction bases: 3. Germline CDR1 reads GTSNPN; CDR2 reads SVGIG (reference sequence). The CDR3 DNA reads as TGTGCCGGACTAGCGGGCCACACAGATACGCAGTATTTT. Translating it yields CAGLAGHTDTQYF.

The chain carries TRBV4-3 and TRBJ2-7; 9 nucleotides match TRBD2. In germline, CDR1 is LGHNA, CDR2 YSLEER. The junction had 5 bases not matched to a gene; V was cut back by 1 base and J by 4 bases. This CDR3 comprises 15 residues. The CDR3 reads CASSQVASGTYEQYF. The CDR3 nucleotides read TGCGCCAGCAGCCAAGTGGCTAGCGGGACTTACGAGCAGTACTTC.

A remark on this clone: Additional DNA sequences in this sample encode the identical CDR3. The chain combines TRBV6-6 with TRBJ2-7; D might be TRBD1 (6 bases). Germline CDR1 and CDR2: MNHNY and SVGAGI (reference sequence). V lost 6 bases to trimming and J lost 1 base, with 10 bases between them. The CDR3 covers 13 residues. CDR3 DNA sequence: TGTGCCAGCAGCTCCGGACAGTCCTACGAGCAGTACTTC. Its translation is CASSSGQSYEQYF.